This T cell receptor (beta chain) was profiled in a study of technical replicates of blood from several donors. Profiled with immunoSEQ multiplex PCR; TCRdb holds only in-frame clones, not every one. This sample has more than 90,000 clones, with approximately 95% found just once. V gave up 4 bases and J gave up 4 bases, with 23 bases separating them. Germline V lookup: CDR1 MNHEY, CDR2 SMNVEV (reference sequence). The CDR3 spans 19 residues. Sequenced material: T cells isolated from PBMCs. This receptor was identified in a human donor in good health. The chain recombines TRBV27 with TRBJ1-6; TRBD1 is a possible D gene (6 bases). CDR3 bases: TGTGCCAGCAGTTCACCAGGGACATCAAGGGGGAGATATAATTCACCCCTCCACTTT. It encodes CASSSPGTSRGRYNSPLHF.